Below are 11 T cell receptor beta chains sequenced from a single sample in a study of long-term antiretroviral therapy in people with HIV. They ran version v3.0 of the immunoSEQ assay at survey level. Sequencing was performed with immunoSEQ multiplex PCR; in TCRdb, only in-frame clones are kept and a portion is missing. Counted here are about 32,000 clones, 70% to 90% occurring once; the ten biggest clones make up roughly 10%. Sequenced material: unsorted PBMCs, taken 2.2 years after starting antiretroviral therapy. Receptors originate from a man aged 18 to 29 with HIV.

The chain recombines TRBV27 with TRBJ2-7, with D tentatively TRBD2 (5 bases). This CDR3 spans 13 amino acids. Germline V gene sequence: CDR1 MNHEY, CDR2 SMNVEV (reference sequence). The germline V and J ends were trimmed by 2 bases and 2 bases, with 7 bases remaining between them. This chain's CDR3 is CASSLATTYEQYF. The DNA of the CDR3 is TGTGCCAGCAGTTTAGCGACTACCTACGAGCAGTACTTC.

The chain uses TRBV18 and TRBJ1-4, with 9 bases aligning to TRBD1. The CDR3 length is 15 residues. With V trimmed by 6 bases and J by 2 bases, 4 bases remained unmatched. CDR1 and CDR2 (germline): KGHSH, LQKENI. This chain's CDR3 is CASSLTGGTNEKLFF. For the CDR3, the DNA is TGTGCCAGCTCGCTCACAGGGGGCACTAATGAAAAACTGTTTTTT.

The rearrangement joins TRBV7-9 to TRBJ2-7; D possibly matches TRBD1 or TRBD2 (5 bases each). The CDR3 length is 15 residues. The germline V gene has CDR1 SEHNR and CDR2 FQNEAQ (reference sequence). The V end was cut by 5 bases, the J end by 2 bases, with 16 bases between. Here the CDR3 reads CASSSRDLRTYEQYF. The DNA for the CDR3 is TGTGCCAGCAGCAGCCGGGACCTAAGGACCTACGAGCAGTACTTC.

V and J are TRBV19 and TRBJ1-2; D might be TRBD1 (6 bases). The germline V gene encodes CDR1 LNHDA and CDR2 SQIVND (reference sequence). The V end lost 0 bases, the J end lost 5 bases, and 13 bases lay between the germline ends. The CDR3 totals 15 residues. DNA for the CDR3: TGTGCCAGTAGTATAGATCTACAGGGCCTTTATGGCTACACCTTC. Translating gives CASSIDLQGLYGYTF.

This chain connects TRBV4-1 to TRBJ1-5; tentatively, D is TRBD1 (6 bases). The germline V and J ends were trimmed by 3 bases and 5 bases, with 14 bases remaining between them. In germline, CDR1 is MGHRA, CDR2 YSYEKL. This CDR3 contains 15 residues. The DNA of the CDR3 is TGCGCCAGCAGCCATTCAGAGACAGGCGATCAGCCCCAGCATTTT. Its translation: CASSHSETGDQPQHF.

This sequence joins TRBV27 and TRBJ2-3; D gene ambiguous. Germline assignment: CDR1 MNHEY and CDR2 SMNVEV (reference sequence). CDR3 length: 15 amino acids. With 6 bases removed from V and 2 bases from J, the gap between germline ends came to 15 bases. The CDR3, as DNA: TGTGCCAGCAGCCCCGTGACAACTAACACAGATACGCAGTATTTT. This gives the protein CASSPVTTNTDTQYF.

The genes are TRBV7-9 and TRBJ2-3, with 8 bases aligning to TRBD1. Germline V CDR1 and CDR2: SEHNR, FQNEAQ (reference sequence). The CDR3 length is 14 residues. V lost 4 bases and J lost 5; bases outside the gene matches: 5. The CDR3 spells CASSSSRGRDTQYF. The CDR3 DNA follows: TGTGCCAGCAGCTCTTCCAGGGGGCGAGATACGCAGTATTTT.

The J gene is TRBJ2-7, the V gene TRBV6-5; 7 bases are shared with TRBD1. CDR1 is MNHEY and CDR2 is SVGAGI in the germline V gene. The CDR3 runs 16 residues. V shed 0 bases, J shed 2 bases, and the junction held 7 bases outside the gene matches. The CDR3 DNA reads TGTGCCAGCAGTTACTCGATAGGGACAGTTCCCTACGAGCAGTACTTC. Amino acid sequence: CASSYSIGTVPYEQYF.

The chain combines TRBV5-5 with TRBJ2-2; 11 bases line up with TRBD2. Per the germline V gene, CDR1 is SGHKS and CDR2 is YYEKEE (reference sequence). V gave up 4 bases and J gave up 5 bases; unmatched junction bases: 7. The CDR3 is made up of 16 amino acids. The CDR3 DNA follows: TGTGCCAGCAGCCCCACTAGCGGGAGTGGGACCGGGGAGCTGTTTTTT. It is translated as CASSPTSGSGTGELFF. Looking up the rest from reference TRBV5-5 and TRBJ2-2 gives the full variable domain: DAGVTQSPTHLIKTRGQQVTLRCSPISGHKSVSWYQQVLGQGPQFIFQYYEKEERGRGNFPDRFSARQFPNYSSELNVNALLLGDSALYLCASSPTSGSGTGELFFGEGSRLTVL.

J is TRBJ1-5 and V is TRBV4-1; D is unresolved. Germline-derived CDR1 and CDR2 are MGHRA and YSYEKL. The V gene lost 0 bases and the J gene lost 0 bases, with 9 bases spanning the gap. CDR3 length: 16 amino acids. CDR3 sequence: CASSQDRPASNQPQHF. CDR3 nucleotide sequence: TGCGCCAGCAGCCAAGATCGGCCAGCTAGCAATCAGCCCCAGCATTTT.

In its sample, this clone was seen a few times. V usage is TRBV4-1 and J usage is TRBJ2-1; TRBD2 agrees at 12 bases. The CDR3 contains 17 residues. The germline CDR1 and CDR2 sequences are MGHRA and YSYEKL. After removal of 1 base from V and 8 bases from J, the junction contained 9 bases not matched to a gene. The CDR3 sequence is CASSQVVLAGGPYEQFF. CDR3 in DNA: TGCGCCAGCAGCCAAGTCGTCCTAGCGGGAGGGCCGTATGAGCAGTTCTTC.